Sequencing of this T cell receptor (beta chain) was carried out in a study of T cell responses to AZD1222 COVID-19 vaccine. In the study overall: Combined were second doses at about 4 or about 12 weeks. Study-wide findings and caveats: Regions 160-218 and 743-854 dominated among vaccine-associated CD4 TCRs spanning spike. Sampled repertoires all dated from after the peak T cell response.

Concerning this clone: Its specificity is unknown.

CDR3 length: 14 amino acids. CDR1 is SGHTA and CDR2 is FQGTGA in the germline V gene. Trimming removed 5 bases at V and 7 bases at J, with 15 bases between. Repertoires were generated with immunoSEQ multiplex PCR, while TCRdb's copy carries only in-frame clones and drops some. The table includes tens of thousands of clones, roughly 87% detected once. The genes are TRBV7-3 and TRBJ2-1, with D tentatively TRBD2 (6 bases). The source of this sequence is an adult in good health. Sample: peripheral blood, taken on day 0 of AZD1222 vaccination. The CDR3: CASSPTSSVNEQFF. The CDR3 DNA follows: TGTGCCAGCAGCCCTACTAGCTCAGTTAATGAGCAGTTCTTC.